This entry lists 3 T cell receptor beta chains sequenced from one sample in a study of blood T cell repertoires in COVID-19. TCRdb's copy holds only in-frame clones and misses some; the assay was immunoSEQ multiplex PCR. Of over 200,000 clones listed, 80% to 90% were seen once; the top ten hold about 4.7%. The specimen sequenced was PBMCs or T cells enriched from blood (not recorded which). These TCRs come from a woman between 25 and 40 years old who had been exposed to COVID-19.

This clone was seen repeatedly, ten times or more. The CDR3 coding sequence is TGCGCCAGCAGCGCAGGACAGACGGAGCTGTTTTTT. Residues: CASSAGQTELFF. This chain joins TRBV5-1 and TRBJ2-2, with a possible D match to TRBD1 (6 bases). V lost 4 bases and J 10 bases, leaving 11 bases between the germline ends. Germline CDR1 is SGHRS and CDR2 is YFSETQ. CDR3 length equals 12 residues.

This chain's CDR3 is CASSHGSVKETQYF. In DNA form, the CDR3 reads TGTGCCAGCAGCCATGGGAGCGTCAAAGAGACCCAGTACTTC. The chain uses TRBV3-1 (or the pseudogene TRBV3-2) and TRBJ2-5, with a possible D match to TRBD2 (5 bases). Trimming removed 3 bases at V and 3 bases at J, with 11 bases between. The length of the CDR3 is 14 residues. Germline assignment: CDR1 LGHDT and CDR2 YNNKEL (reference sequence).

The rearrangement uses TRBV9 and TRBJ1-6, with TRBD1 matching 7 bases. Germline loops: CDR1 SGDLS, CDR2 YYNGEE. The CDR3 runs to 14 residues. V was clipped by 0 bases and J by 9 bases; unmatched bases: 3. The CDR3: CASSVEGGSSPLHF. Written as DNA, the CDR3 is TGTGCCAGCAGCGTAGAAGGGGGCAGTTCACCCCTCCACTTT.